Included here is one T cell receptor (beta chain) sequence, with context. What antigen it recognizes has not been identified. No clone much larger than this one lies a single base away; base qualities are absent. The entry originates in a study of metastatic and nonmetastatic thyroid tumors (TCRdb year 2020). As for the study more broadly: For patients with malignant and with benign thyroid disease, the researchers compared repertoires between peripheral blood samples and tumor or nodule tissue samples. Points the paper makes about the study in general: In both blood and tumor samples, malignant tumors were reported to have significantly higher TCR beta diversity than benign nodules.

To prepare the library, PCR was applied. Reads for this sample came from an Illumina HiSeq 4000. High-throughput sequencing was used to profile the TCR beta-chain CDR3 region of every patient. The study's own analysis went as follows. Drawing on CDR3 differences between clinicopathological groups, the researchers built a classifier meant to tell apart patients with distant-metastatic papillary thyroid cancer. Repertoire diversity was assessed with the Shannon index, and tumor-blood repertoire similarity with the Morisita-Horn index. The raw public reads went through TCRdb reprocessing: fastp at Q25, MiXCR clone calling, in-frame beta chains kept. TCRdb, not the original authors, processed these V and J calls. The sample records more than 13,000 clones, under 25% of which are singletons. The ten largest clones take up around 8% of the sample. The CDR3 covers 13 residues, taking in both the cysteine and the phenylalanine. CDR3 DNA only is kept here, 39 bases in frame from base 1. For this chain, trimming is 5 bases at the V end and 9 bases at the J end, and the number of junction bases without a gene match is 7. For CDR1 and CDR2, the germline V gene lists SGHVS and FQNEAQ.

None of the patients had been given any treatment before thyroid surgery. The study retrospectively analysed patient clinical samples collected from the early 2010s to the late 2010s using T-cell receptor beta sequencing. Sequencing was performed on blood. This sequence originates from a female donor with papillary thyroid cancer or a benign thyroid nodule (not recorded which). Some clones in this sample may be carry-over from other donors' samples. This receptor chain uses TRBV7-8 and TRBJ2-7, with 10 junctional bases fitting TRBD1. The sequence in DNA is TGTGCCAGCAGCGATGGACAGGGGGGCATGCAGTACTTC. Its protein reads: CASSDGQGGMQYF.